This passage covers 17 T cell receptor beta chains from one sample sequenced in a study of identical twins. From the 5' RACE reads, TCRdb called clonotypes with MiXCR, one entry per CDR3 protein. Here the sample spans approximately 700,000 distinct CDR3 sequences, around a sixth being singletons. This sample was shared with a second study, whose subject was T cells expressing NK-cell markers.

Sample: PBMCs. These receptor sequences come from a woman between 18 and 29 years old in good health.

This clonotype has more than one count but fewer than ten. This chain links TRBV20-1 with TRBJ2-1; TRBD2 matches 8 bases. Germline V gene lookup returns CDR1 DFQATT and CDR2 SNEGSKA (reference sequence). The CDR3 contains 13 residues. V shed 4 bases, J shed 5 bases, and the junction held 4 bases outside the gene matches. CDR3 region: CSAILAENNEQFF. The CDR3 region has the DNA TGCAGTGCTATACTAGCGGAGAACAATGAGCAGTTCTTC.

The J gene is TRBJ2-3, the V gene TRBV9; 10 positions agree with TRBD2. Germline V gene lookup returns CDR1 SGDLS and CDR2 YYNGEE. The trim removed 3 bases at V and 3 bases at J, leaving 7 bases unmatched. This CDR3 contains 16 residues. The CDR3: CASSGSPSGRTDTQYF. DNA for the CDR3: TGTGCCAGCAGCGGAAGCCCTAGCGGGAGAACAGATACGCAGTATTTT.

The chain employs TRBV6-1 and TRBJ2-7; 11 nucleotides agree with TRBD1. The CDR3 spans 17 residues. V was clipped by 4 bases and J by 3 bases; unmatched bases: 11. CDR1 MNHNS and CDR2 SASEGT come from the germline V gene. Written as DNA, the CDR3 is TGTGCCAGCAGTGTGATCGTCCCGGGGACAGGGGGCTACGAGCAGTACTTC. This gives the protein CASSVIVPGTGGYEQYF.

The genes are TRBV5-1 and TRBJ2-5; 8 nucleotides match TRBD1. The CDR3 has 15 amino acids. Germline V CDR1 and CDR2: SGHRS, YFSETQ. V trimming: 3 bases; J trimming: 4 bases; junction bases outside the gene matches: 8. In DNA, the CDR3 is TGCGCCAGCAGCTCGCCGGGACAGGCGGGAGAGACCCAGTACTTC. As protein: CASSSPGQAGETQYF.

The gene calls are TRBV9 and TRBJ2-7; 10 bases line up with TRBD1. Germline CDR1 reads SGDLS; CDR2 reads YYNGEE. The CDR3 is 15 residues long. The J segment lost 3 bases and the V segment lost 2 bases, leaving 5 bases of the junction unmatched. The CDR3 DNA follows: TGTGCCAGCAGCGTTGGGACAGGGGCGTACTACGAGCAGTACTTC. As protein: CASSVGTGAYYEQYF.

Only a few counts were recorded for this clonotype. This chain connects TRBV20-1 to TRBJ1-5; D is undetermined. V was pared by 5 bases and J by 0 bases, with 8 bases between. The germline gives CDR1 DFQATT, CDR2 SNEGSKA (reference sequence). The CDR3 has 13 amino acids. CDR3 bases: TGCAGTGCTGTTGGTCATAGCAATCAGCCCCAGCATTTT. Amino acid sequence: CSAVGHSNQPQHF.

The V call is TRBV7-9, the J call TRBJ2-6; the match to TRBD1 covers 7 bases. CDR3 length equals 17 residues. The germline V gene has CDR1 SEHNR and CDR2 FQNEAQ (reference sequence). The trim removed 2 bases at V and 4 bases at J, leaving 8 bases unmatched. CDR3 amino acids: CASSLRQGSGGANVLTF. The DNA for the CDR3 is TGTGCCAGCAGCTTACGACAGGGTTCGGGCGGGGCCAACGTCCTGACTTTC.

The V and J genes are TRBV12-3 or TRBV12-4 and TRBJ1-5; 9 bases are a match to TRBD1. This CDR3 comprises 17 residues. The trim removed 5 bases at V and 3 bases at J, leaving 11 bases unmatched. CDR3 nucleotide sequence: TGTGCCAGCAGTCACCTTCCTGGACAGGGGTTCAATCAGCCCCAGCATTTT. This codes for CASSHLPGQGFNQPQHF.

This clonotype was seen only a few times. V is TRBV15 and J is TRBJ1-5, with a tentative D call TRBD1 (5 bases). This CDR3 region has 15 residues. Germline V gene lookup returns CDR1 LNHNV and CDR2 YYDKDF (reference sequence). V lost 0 bases and J 6 bases, leaving 12 bases between the germline ends. The CDR3 nucleotides read TGTGCCACCAGCAGAGATAAGGGGAAAGGTCAGCCCCAGCATTTT. Translation gives CATSRDKGKGQPQHF.

This clonotype was seen ten or more times. V usage is TRBV7-3 and J usage is TRBJ1-2, with 8 bases lining up with TRBD1. Germline-derived CDR1 and CDR2 are SGHTA and FQGTGA. The CDR3 loop spans 13 amino acids. Trimming at V came to 2 bases and at J to 7 bases, leaving 3 bases not matched to a gene. The CDR3, as DNA: TGTGCCAGCAGCTTAGCAGGGGGCAGTGGCTACACCTTC. Residues: CASSLAGGSGYTF.

In its sample, this clonotype was seen many times. The chain recombines TRBV6-5 with TRBJ2-7; 7 nucleotides line up with TRBD2. CDR1 MNHEY and CDR2 SVGAGI come from the germline V gene. This CDR3 spans 14 amino acids. Losses at the gene ends were 0 bases for V and 3 bases for J; bases not matched to a gene: 2. The CDR3 sequence is CASSYSPGGYEQYF. DNA of the CDR3: TGTGCCAGCAGTTACTCGCCGGGGGGCTACGAGCAGTACTTC.

This clonotype was seen a handful of times. V and J are TRBV10-3 and TRBJ1-1; 8 nucleotides agree with TRBD1. There are 13 residues in the CDR3. Trimming cost V 11 bases and J 2 bases; bases outside gene matches: 7. Germline CDR1 reads ENHRY; CDR2 reads SYGVKD. The CDR3 coding sequence is TGTGCCGTTTTCGGACAGGGAAACACTGAAGCTTTCTTT. This codes for CAVFGQGNTEAFF.

V gene TRBV24-1 combines with J gene TRBJ2-3, with D perhaps matching TRBD1 (6 bases). From germline, CDR1 is KGHDR and CDR2 SFDVKD. Trimming took 5 bases from V and 5 from J, leaving 13 bases between them. The CDR3 totals 14 residues. The CDR3: CATSAAGAEDTQYF. The CDR3 DNA is TGTGCCACCAGTGCGGCAGGGGCAGAAGATACGCAGTATTTT.

The chain is built from TRBV12-3 or TRBV12-4 and TRBJ1-2; D uncertain. CDR3 length equals 11 residues. Trimming cost V 5 bases and J 6 bases, with 7 bases left between them. The CDR3 is CASSPHNGYTF. CDR3 DNA sequence: TGTGCCAGCAGTCCTCACAATGGCTACACCTTC.

This clonotype has a single count. The genes are TRBV2 and TRBJ2-3, with a weak D call TRBD2 (5 bases). Germline V gene data show CDR1 as SNHLY and CDR2 as FYNNEI. The V and J ends lost 7 bases and 4 bases respectively, with 15 bases between them. This CDR3 contains 14 residues. The CDR3 region has the DNA TGTGCCAGCATCTGGTCTAGCTACTCAGATACGCAGTATTTT. Translation: CASIWSSYSDTQYF.

The chain links TRBV20-1 to TRBJ2-5; TRBD1 agrees at 8 bases. This CDR3 is 15 amino acids long. Germline V gives CDR1 DFQATT, CDR2 SNEGSKA (reference sequence). Germline trimming cut 5 bases from V and 3 bases from J; bases unmatched to any gene: 11. CDR3 nucleotides: TGCAGTGCTGCAGGGGGATCAGGGGGCGAAGAGACCCAGTACTTC. This gives the protein CSAAGGSGGEETQYF.

The rearrangement links TRBV7-9 to TRBJ2-1, with D perhaps TRBD1 or TRBD2 (5 bases each). Deletions cut 6 bases from V and 7 bases from J, with 22 bases between. The CDR3 has 16 amino acids. Germline V gene sequence: CDR1 SEHNR, CDR2 FQNEAQ (reference sequence). CDR3 coding DNA: TGTGCCAGCAGTCCCCCGATCAGCGAATGGGGGAATGAGCAGTTCTTC. Translation: CASSPPISEWGNEQFF.